The rows below give T cell receptor beta chains drawn from one sample of a study of shared clonotypes between healthy human individuals. This table comes from immunoSEQ multiplex PCR, and its TCRdb copy is limited to in-frame clones, with some not included. Here the sample spans just over 2,000,000 clones, just under 95% being singletons. Sequencing was carried out using naive CD8+ T cells sorted from blood. These receptor sequences come from a man between 18 and 35 years old in good health. CDR3s include the opening cysteine and the closing phenylalanine or tryptophan. D genes are given only for firm matches. Clone size is shown for a subset of rows, as once, few, many or a class of expanded clone.

j_gene: TRBJ2-7; v_gene: TRBV5-4; d_gene: -; len: 18; abundance: -; CDR3aa: CASSLFSGATLSSYEQYF; CDR3nt: TGTGCCAGCAGCTTGTTTTCGGGGGCCACTCTGAGCTCCTACGAGCAGTACTTC
j_gene: TRBJ2-7; v_gene: TRBV27; d_gene: TRBD1; len: 13; abundance: few; CDR3aa: CASSFGTGGEQYF; CDR3nt: TGTGCCAGCAGTTTCGGGACAGGGGGCGAGCAGTACTTC
j_gene: TRBJ2-2; v_gene: TRBV7-9; d_gene: TRBD2; len: 18; abundance: -; CDR3aa: CASSLGLAGGTNTGELFF; CDR3nt: TGTGCCAGCAGCTTGGGACTAGCGGGAGGGACGAACACCGGGGAGCTGTTTTTT
j_gene: TRBJ1-5; v_gene: TRBV7-2; d_gene: TRBD1; len: 15; abundance: -; CDR3aa: CASSTAGTGRQPQHF; CDR3nt: TGTGCCAGCAGCACAGCCGGGACAGGGAGACAGCCCCAGCATTTT
j_gene: TRBJ2-5; v_gene: TRBV5-8; d_gene: -; len: 14; abundance: -; CDR3aa: CASSLPDSQETQYF; CDR3nt: TGTGCCAGCAGCTTGCCCGACAGCCAAGAGACCCAGTACTTC
j_gene: TRBJ2-5; v_gene: TRBV19; d_gene: -; len: 17; abundance: -; CDR3aa: CASSIDLWAEAEETQYF; CDR3nt: TGTGCCAGTAGTATAGATCTCTGGGCGGAGGCTGAAGAGACCCAGTACTTC
j_gene: TRBJ2-3; v_gene: TRBV30; d_gene: -; len: 15; abundance: -; CDR3aa: CAWSLGRASTDTQYF; CDR3nt: TGTGCCTGGAGCCTTGGCCGGGCTAGCACAGATACGCAGTATTTT
j_gene: TRBJ2-7; v_gene: TRBV5-1; d_gene: TRBD1; len: 17; abundance: once; CDR3aa: CASSHGQGVRWSYEQYF; CDR3nt: TGCGCCAGCAGCCACGGACAGGGGGTGCGATGGTCCTACGAGCAGTACTTC
j_gene: TRBJ2-3; v_gene: TRBV7-2; d_gene: -; len: 13; abundance: once; CDR3aa: CASSFDNTDTQYF; CDR3nt: TGTGCCAGCAGCTTTGACAACACAGATACGCAGTATTTT
j_gene: TRBJ1-2; v_gene: TRBV19; d_gene: TRBD1; len: 17; abundance: -; CDR3aa: CASSTLQEDRANYGYTF; CDR3nt: TGTGCCAGTAGTACGCTTCAAGAGGACAGGGCTAACTATGGCTACACCTTC
j_gene: TRBJ1-2; v_gene: TRBV5-4; d_gene: -; len: 14; abundance: -; CDR3aa: CASSWGGPNYGYTF; CDR3nt: TGTGCCAGCAGCTGGGGGGGACCTAACTATGGCTACACCTTC
j_gene: TRBJ2-7; v_gene: TRBV11-2; d_gene: -; len: 14; abundance: -; CDR3aa: CASSFSESSYEQYF; CDR3nt: TGTGCCAGCAGCTTCTCAGAGAGCTCCTACGAGCAGTACTTC
j_gene: TRBJ2-7; v_gene: TRBV27; d_gene: TRBD2; len: 14; abundance: -; CDR3aa: CASSPGLAGYEQYF; CDR3nt: TGTGCCAGCAGTCCCGGACTAGCGGGTTACGAGCAGTACTTC
j_gene: TRBJ2-7; v_gene: TRBV29-1; d_gene: -; len: 11; abundance: -; CDR3aa: CSVDWGVEQYF; CDR3nt: TGCAGCGTTGATTGGGGGGTCGAGCAGTACTTC
j_gene: TRBJ2-1; v_gene: TRBV5-1; d_gene: TRBD2; len: 19; abundance: -; CDR3aa: CASSWPREELAGRYNEQFF; CDR3nt: TGCGCCAGCAGCTGGCCCCGGGAGGAACTAGCGGGGCGCTACAATGAGCAGTTCTTC
j_gene: TRBJ1-3; v_gene: TRBV7-8; d_gene: -; len: 15; abundance: -; CDR3aa: CASSLEGYSGNTIYF; CDR3nt: TGTGCCAGCAGCTTAGAGGGCTACTCTGGAAACACCATATATTTT
j_gene: TRBJ2-7; v_gene: TRBV18; d_gene: -; len: 13; abundance: -; CDR3aa: CASSPDTAHEQYF; CDR3nt: TGTGCCAGCTCACCGGACACTGCGCACGAGCAGTACTTC
j_gene: TRBJ2-7; v_gene: TRBV5-1; d_gene: -; len: 14; abundance: -; CDR3aa: CATSRDGAYYEQYF; CDR3nt: TGCGCCACTTCACGGGACGGGGCCTATTACGAGCAGTACTTC
j_gene: TRBJ2-7; v_gene: TRBV5-4; d_gene: TRBD1; len: 16; abundance: -; CDR3aa: CASSPGGQASSYEQYF; CDR3nt: TGTGCCAGCAGCCCTGGGGGACAGGCAAGCTCCTACGAGCAGTACTTC
j_gene: TRBJ1-1; v_gene: TRBV7-2; d_gene: -; len: 16; abundance: -; CDR3aa: CASSLDRVFTNTEAFF; CDR3nt: TGTGCCAGCAGCTTAGACAGGGTCTTTACGAACACTGAAGCTTTCTTT
j_gene: TRBJ2-1; v_gene: TRBV6-1; d_gene: TRBD2; len: 13; abundance: -; CDR3aa: CATSGSSYNEQFF; CDR3nt: TGTGCCACGAGCGGGAGCTCCTACAATGAGCAGTTCTTC
j_gene: TRBJ1-1; v_gene: TRBV6-6; d_gene: -; len: 14; abundance: -; CDR3aa: CASRQDTGYTEAFF; CDR3nt: TGTGCCAGCAGGCAGGATACGGGGTACACTGAAGCTTTCTTT
j_gene: TRBJ1-5; v_gene: TRBV11-1; d_gene: -; len: 15; abundance: -; CDR3aa: CASSLGPGGNQPQHF; CDR3nt: TGTGCCAGCAGCTTAGGCCCTGGGGGCAATCAGCCCCAGCATTTT
j_gene: TRBJ1-5; v_gene: TRBV19; d_gene: TRBD1; len: 19; abundance: -; CDR3aa: CASSIVVQTGGATNQPQHF; CDR3nt: TGTGCCAGTAGTATTGTAGTTCAAACAGGGGGCGCGACCAATCAGCCCCAGCATTTT
j_gene: TRBJ2-7; v_gene: TRBV7-8; d_gene: -; len: 14; abundance: -; CDR3aa: CASSLKGGWNEQYF; CDR3nt: TGTGCCAGCAGCTTAAAGGGGGGATGGAACGAGCAGTACTTC
j_gene: TRBJ2-7; v_gene: TRBV5-6; d_gene: -; len: 14; abundance: -; CDR3aa: CASSWGGGSYEQYF; CDR3nt: TGTGCCAGCTCATGGGGAGGGGGATCCTACGAGCAGTACTTC
j_gene: TRBJ1-4; v_gene: TRBV6-1; d_gene: -; len: 13; abundance: -; CDR3aa: CASSVRGYEKLFF; CDR3nt: TGTGCCAGCAGTGTAAGGGGGTATGAAAAACTGTTTTTT
j_gene: TRBJ1-4; v_gene: TRBV9; d_gene: -; len: 13; abundance: -; CDR3aa: CASSVSGNEKLFF; CDR3nt: TGTGCCAGCAGCGTATCCGGTAATGAAAAACTGTTTTTT
j_gene: TRBJ1-2; v_gene: TRBV13; d_gene: TRBD1; len: 17; abundance: -; CDR3aa: CASSLTDPGQGADGYTF; CDR3nt: TGTGCCAGCAGCTTAACAGACCCGGGACAGGGGGCGGATGGCTACACCTTC
j_gene: TRBJ2-5; v_gene: TRBV6-5; d_gene: TRBD1; len: 15; abundance: once; CDR3aa: CASSYWGTAQETQYF; CDR3nt: TGTGCCAGCAGTTACTGGGGGACAGCCCAAGAGACCCAGTACTTC
j_gene: TRBJ2-3; v_gene: TRBV19; d_gene: TRBD2; len: 16; abundance: -; CDR3aa: CASSINPAGYTDTQYF; CDR3nt: TGTGCCAGTAGTATAAATCCAGCGGGGTACACAGATACGCAGTATTTT
j_gene: TRBJ2-7; v_gene: TRBV7-9; d_gene: -; len: 16; abundance: -; CDR3aa: CASSLSEGRTLYEQYF; CDR3nt: TGTGCCAGCAGCTTGTCGGAGGGACGCACCCTCTACGAGCAGTACTTC
j_gene: TRBJ2-7; v_gene: TRBV29-1; d_gene: -; len: 15; abundance: -; CDR3aa: CSVEVKSGVSYEQYF; CDR3nt: TGCAGCGTTGAAGTTAAGTCAGGGGTCTCCTACGAGCAGTACTTC
j_gene: TRBJ1-2; v_gene: TRBV11-2; d_gene: -; len: 15; abundance: -; CDR3aa: CASSPGLSWGYGYTF; CDR3nt: TGTGCCAGCAGCCCAGGACTTTCATGGGGCTATGGCTACACCTTC
j_gene: TRBJ1-1; v_gene: TRBV2; d_gene: -; len: 16; abundance: -; CDR3aa: CASSEAQGLRVFPAFF; CDR3nt: TGTGCCAGCAGTGAAGCCCAGGGGCTTAGGGTCTTTCCGGCTTTCTTT
j_gene: TRBJ2-7; v_gene: TRBV9; d_gene: -; len: 14; abundance: -; CDR3aa: CASSASGGPLEQYF; CDR3nt: TGTGCCAGCAGCGCCTCGGGCGGACCTCTCGAGCAGTACTTC
j_gene: TRBJ2-2; v_gene: TRBV27; d_gene: TRBD2; len: 16; abundance: -; CDR3aa: CASSFAAGEYTGELFF; CDR3nt: TGTGCCAGCAGTTTCGCGGCGGGAGAGTACACCGGGGAGCTGTTTTTT
j_gene: TRBJ2-1; v_gene: TRBV27; d_gene: -; len: 15; abundance: once; CDR3aa: CASSLFSPSYNEQFF; CDR3nt: TGTGCCAGCAGTTTATTCTCCCCTTCCTACAATGAGCAGTTCTTC
j_gene: TRBJ2-1; v_gene: TRBV7-9; d_gene: TRBD2; len: 15; abundance: -; CDR3aa: CASSDLAGIYNEQFF; CDR3nt: TGTGCCAGCAGCGACTTAGCGGGGATCTACAATGAGCAGTTCTTC
j_gene: TRBJ2-1; v_gene: TRBV29-1; d_gene: -; len: 13; abundance: -; CDR3aa: CSAIDQGEGEQFF; CDR3nt: TGCAGCGCTATAGACCAGGGGGAGGGGGAGCAGTTCTTC
j_gene: TRBJ2-3; v_gene: TRBV27; d_gene: -; len: 13; abundance: -; CDR3aa: CASSKQGPDTQYF; CDR3nt: TGTGCCAGCAGTAAACAGGGACCAGATACGCAGTATTTT
j_gene: TRBJ1-5; v_gene: TRBV6-7; d_gene: -; len: 15; abundance: -; CDR3aa: CASTRGGQCNQPQHF; CDR3nt: TGTGCCAGCACCCGAGGGGGTCAGTGCAATCAGCCCCAGCATTTT
j_gene: TRBJ2-2; v_gene: TRBV5-4; d_gene: TRBD1; len: 15; abundance: -; CDR3aa: CASSLVQGAAGELFF; CDR3nt: TGTGCCAGCAGCTTGGTTCAGGGGGCGGCCGGGGAGCTGTTTTTT
j_gene: TRBJ2-4; v_gene: TRBV11-1; d_gene: -; len: 14; abundance: -; CDR3aa: CASSPHWEGDIQYF; CDR3nt: TGTGCCAGCAGCCCCCACTGGGAGGGGGACATTCAGTACTTC
j_gene: TRBJ2-7; v_gene: TRBV7-9; d_gene: -; len: 12; abundance: -; CDR3aa: CASSPGANEQYF; CDR3nt: TGTGCCAGCAGCCCGGGGGCAAACGAGCAGTACTTC
j_gene: TRBJ2-7; v_gene: TRBV2; d_gene: -; len: 15; abundance: -; CDR3aa: CASSLTAPSSYEQYF; CDR3nt: TGTGCCAGCAGTTTAACGGCACCATCCTCCTACGAGCAGTACTTC
j_gene: TRBJ2-1; v_gene: TRBV7-2; d_gene: TRBD1; len: 14; abundance: -; CDR3aa: CASSLPGQGNEQFF; CDR3nt: TGTGCCAGCAGCTTGCCGGGACAGGGGAATGAGCAGTTCTTC
j_gene: TRBJ2-2; v_gene: TRBV5-4; d_gene: -; len: 12; abundance: -; CDR3aa: CASSSNTGELFF; CDR3nt: TGTGCCAGCAGCTCTAACACCGGGGAGCTGTTTTTT